A selection of T cell receptor beta chains follows, all from one sample in a study of control samples from healthy donors and cancer patients. TCRdb's table, derived via immunoSEQ multiplex PCR, lists solely in-frame clones and lacks some. In the table there are about 85,000 clones, 70% to 90% of which are singletons. The sample consisted of blood. These receptors came from a woman aged 60-70 years in good health. Both conserved end residues are part of each CDR3.

TRBV11-3	CASSPGDGRTEAFF
TRBV6-5	CASRKSNPLETQYF
TRBV28	CASRMTSGRAYEQYF
TRBV6-5	CASSQAGGSTDTQYF
TRBV7-6	CASSPGTGEGETQYF
TRBV25-1	CASRGLAGGYYNEQFF
TRBV2	CASSGQGGGYTF
TRBV28	CASTPGGAGGSGEQYF
TRBV27	CASTWVGGSPLHF
TRBV2	CASSDRETQYF
TRBV18	CASSPLAGPNTEAFF